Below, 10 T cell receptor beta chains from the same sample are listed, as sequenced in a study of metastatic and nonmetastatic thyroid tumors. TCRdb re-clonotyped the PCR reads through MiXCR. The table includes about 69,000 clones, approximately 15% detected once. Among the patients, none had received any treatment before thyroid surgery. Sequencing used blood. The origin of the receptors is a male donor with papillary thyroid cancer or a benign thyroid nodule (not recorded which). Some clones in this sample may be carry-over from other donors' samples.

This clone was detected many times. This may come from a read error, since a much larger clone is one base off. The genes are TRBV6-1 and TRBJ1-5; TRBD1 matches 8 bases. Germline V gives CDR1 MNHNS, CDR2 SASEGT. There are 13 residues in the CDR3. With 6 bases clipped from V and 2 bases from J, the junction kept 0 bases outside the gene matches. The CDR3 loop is CASRDRGNQPQHF. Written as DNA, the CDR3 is TGTGCCAGCAGGGACAGGGGCAATCAGCCCCAGCATTTT.

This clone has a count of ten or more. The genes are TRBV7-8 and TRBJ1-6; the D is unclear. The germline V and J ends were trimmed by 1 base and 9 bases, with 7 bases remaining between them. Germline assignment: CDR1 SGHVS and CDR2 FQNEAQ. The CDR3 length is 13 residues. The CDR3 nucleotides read TGTGCCAGCAGCTTAGGCCAGTTTTCACCCCTCCACTTT. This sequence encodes CASSLGQFSPLHF.

The CDR3 DNA follows: TGTGCCAGCAGCCCGGGACTAGCGACCGAGCAGTACTTC. This codes for CASSPGLATEQYF. The V and J genes are TRBV3-1 and TRBJ2-7; TRBD2 aligns across 10 bases. CDR3 length equals 13 residues. The ends lost 4 bases at V and 6 bases at J; junction bases unmatched: 3. Germline V gene data show CDR1 as LGHDT and CDR2 as YNNKEL (reference sequence).

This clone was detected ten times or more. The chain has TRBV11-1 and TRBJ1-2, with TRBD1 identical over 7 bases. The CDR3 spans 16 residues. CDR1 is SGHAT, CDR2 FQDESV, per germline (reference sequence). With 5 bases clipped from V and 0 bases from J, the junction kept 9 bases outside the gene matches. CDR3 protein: CASSPGLTGANYGYTF. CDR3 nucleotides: TGTGCCAGCAGCCCCGGGCTAACAGGGGCTAACTATGGCTACACCTTC.

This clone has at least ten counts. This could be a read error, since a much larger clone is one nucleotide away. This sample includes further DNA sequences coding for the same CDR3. CDR3 coding DNA: TGTGCCAGCAGTCTGGGGGCGTTAAACTATGGCTACACCTTC. Translating it yields CASSLGALNYGYTF. The chain is built from TRBV12-3 or TRBV12-4 and TRBJ1-2, with D tentatively TRBD1 (6 bases). Trimming cost V 5 bases and J 2 bases, with 12 bases left between them. This CDR3 is 14 amino acids long.

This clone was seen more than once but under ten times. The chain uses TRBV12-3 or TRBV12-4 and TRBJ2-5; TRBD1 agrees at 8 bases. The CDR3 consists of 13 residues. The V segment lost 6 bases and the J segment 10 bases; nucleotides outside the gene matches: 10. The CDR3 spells CASRTRDRTDQYF. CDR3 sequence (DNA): TGTGCCAGCAGGACTCGGGACAGGACCGACCAGTACTTC.

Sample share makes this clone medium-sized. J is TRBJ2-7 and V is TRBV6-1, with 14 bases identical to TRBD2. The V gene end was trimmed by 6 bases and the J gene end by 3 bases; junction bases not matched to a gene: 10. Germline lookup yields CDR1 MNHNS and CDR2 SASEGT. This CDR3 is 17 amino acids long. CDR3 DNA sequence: TGTGCCAGCAGACGAACGGGACTAGCGGGAGTGGGCTACGAGCAGTACGTC. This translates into CASRRTGLAGVGYEQYV.

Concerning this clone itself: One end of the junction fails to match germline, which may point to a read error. CDR3 sequence (DNA): TGTGCCAGCTCACCCGGGGCAGGGGGGCCCAGGAACGCTGAAGCTTTCTTT. Protein sequence: CASSPGAGGPRNAEAFF. The V and J genes are TRBV18 and TRBJ1-1; 7 nucleotides agree with TRBD1. Germline CDR1 is KGHSH and CDR2 is LQKENI. This CDR3 region has 17 residues.

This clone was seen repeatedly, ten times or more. Here the CDR3 DNA reads TGTGCCAGCAGTGAAAGGGGGGCTAGAGTGGAGACCCAGTACTTC. This sequence encodes CASSERGARVETQYF. The chain has TRBV2 and TRBJ2-5; perhaps D is TRBD1 or TRBD2 (6 bases each). Trimming removed 2 bases from V and 5 bases from J, with 15 bases in between. The CDR3 has 15 residues. Germline values: CDR1 SNHLY, CDR2 FYNNEI. The full variable domain, completed using reference TRBV2 and TRBJ2-5, is EPEVTQTPSHQVTQMGQEVILRCVPISNHLYFYWYRQILGQKVEFLVSFYNNEISEKSEIFDDQFSVERPDGSNFTLKIRSTKLEDSAMYFCASSERGARVETQYFGPGTRLLVL.

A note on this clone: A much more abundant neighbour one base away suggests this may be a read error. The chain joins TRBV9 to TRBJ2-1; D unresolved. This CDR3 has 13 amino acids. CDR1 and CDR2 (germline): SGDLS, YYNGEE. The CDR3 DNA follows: TGTGCCAGCAGCGTAGGGGTTTACAATGAGCATTTCTTC. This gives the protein CASSVGVYNEHFF.